This section outlines one T cell receptor (beta chain) sequence together with its context. The data derive from a study of T cells expressing NK-cell markers. TCRdb processed the 5' RACE reads again and assigns one entry to each CDR3 protein, with no DNA. Its clone listing holds over 350,000 distinct CDR3 sequences. The receptor's source is a woman aged 45-60 years in good health. Sequencing used blood T cells: a sorted CD56 or NKG2C T cell subset, CD4+ or CD8+ T cells, or bulk PBMC T cells (not recorded which).

CDR3 residues: CASTTREALNTEAFF. V is TRBV19 and J is TRBJ1-1. Looked up from germline, CDR1 is LNHDA and CDR2 is SQIVND (reference sequence). CDR3 size: 15 residues.